This T cell receptor beta chain comes out of a study of blood T cell repertoires in COVID-19. At the level of the study: Spain, Italy and the United States supplied samples that represented acute and convalescent COVID-19. T cells, B-cell-depleted T cells, or PBMCs provided the cDNA or gDNA that served as material.

As processed by the authors: Reference gene primer amplification gave nucleated cell count estimates. TCRdb's table, derived via immunoSEQ multiplex PCR, lists solely in-frame clones and lacks some. That table furnishes V, J and clone size, whereas the DNA furnished D and trimming. The table includes 44,000 or so clones, roughly nine tenths detected once. CDR3 size: 16 residues. The V gene end was trimmed by 3 bases and the J gene end by 3 bases; junction bases not matched to a gene: 11. Germline lookup yields CDR1 MDHEN and CDR2 SYDVKM. Sequencing was done on a sample of peripheral blood. This chain uses TRBV28 with TRBJ2-7, with 7 bases fitting TRBD2. The receptor was derived from a human donor in a cohort sampled during active COVID-19. The CDR3 here is CASSLQGGAGVYEQYF. CDR3 in DNA: TGTGCCAGCAGTTTGCAAGGAGGGGCGGGGGTCTACGAGCAGTACTTC.